One and the same sample provided the 26 T cell receptor beta chains below, sequenced in a study of cytomegalovirus exposure and HLA in healthy donors. The PCR used 60 Vbeta and 13 Jbeta primers. Some clones are missing from TCRdb's copy, which holds only in-frame ones; the method was immunoSEQ multiplex PCR. This sample has some 120,000 clones; over 60% occur once, and the top ten carry roughly 4.4%. Sequencing was carried out using PBMCs. The source of these receptors is a man aged 25 to 40 in good health and CMV-seropositive.

The chain carries TRBV2 and TRBJ1-4; possible D gene TRBD1, 5 bases. V was shortened by 4 bases and J by 8 bases, with 11 bases between the two germline ends. There are 13 residues in the CDR3. The germline gives CDR1 SNHLY, CDR2 FYNNEI. The CDR3 DNA reads TGTGCCAGCAGTGCAGGGCCCGGGGAAAAACTGTTTTTT. Protein product: CASSAGPGEKLFF.

CDR3 protein: CASSLTGRNEKLFF. In DNA form, the CDR3 reads TGCGCCAGCAGCTTGACAGGTCGAAATGAAAAACTGTTTTTT. The rearrangement joins TRBV5-1 to TRBJ1-4, with TRBD1 as a possible D gene (5 bases). The germline CDR1 and CDR2 sequences are SGHRS and YFSETQ. The CDR3 spans 14 residues. V lost 1 base to trimming and J lost 5 bases, with 9 bases between them.

The chain recombines TRBV19 with TRBJ2-3; perhaps TRBD1 as D (6 bases). Trimming pared 6 bases from V and 3 bases from J, leaving 19 bases between. The CDR3 consists of 16 residues. Germline values: CDR1 LNHDA, CDR2 SQIVND (reference sequence). The CDR3 here is CASSDLRGRGTDTQYF. CDR3 DNA sequence: TGTGCCAGTAGCGACCTCAGGGGAAGGGGAACAGATACGCAGTATTTT.

The chain employs TRBV11-2 and TRBJ1-2; no firm D call. There are 12 residues in the CDR3. Germline values: CDR1 SGHAT, CDR2 FQNNGV. Trimming left V 0 bases short and J 13 bases short, with 12 bases between. CDR3 coding DNA: TGTGCCAGCAGCTTAGAGGCCGGGGAAGGCACCTTC. Translating it yields CASSLEAGEGTF.

This clone was found a few times. The rearrangement joins TRBV2 to TRBJ1-3, with 10 bases fitting TRBD1. Germline V lookup: CDR1 SNHLY, CDR2 FYNNEI. V lost 5 bases and J lost 10; bases outside the gene matches: 8. This CDR3 has 14 residues. In nucleotides, the CDR3 is TGTGCCAGCAGTAACCGACAGGGGGCAAGGACCATATATTTT. It encodes CASSNRQGARTIYF. The full variable domain, rest sourced from reference TRBV2 and TRBJ1-3, is EPEVTQTPSHQVTQMGQEVILRCVPISNHLYFYWYRQILGQKVEFLVSFYNNEISEKSEIFDDQFSVERPDGSNFTLKIRSTKLEDSAMYFCASSNRQGARTIYFGEGSWLTVV.

V gene TRBV10-1 combines with J gene TRBJ2-7; 7 bases fit TRBD1. Germline V CDR1 and CDR2: WNHNN, SYGVQD (reference sequence). J lost 0 bases, V lost 3 bases, and 8 bases had no gene match. The CDR3 is 16 amino acids. The CDR3 reads CASSDPGQVPSYEQYF. As DNA, the CDR3 is TGCGCCAGCAGTGATCCCGGACAGGTCCCCTCCTACGAGCAGTACTTC.

The chain joins TRBV4-1 to TRBJ1-1; a weak D match, TRBD1 (5 bases). The CDR3 contains 14 residues. Trimming removed 5 bases from V and 0 bases from J, with 10 bases in between. Germline CDR1 is MGHRA and CDR2 is YSYEKL. CDR3 residues: CASSKGLMNTEAFF. CDR3 coding DNA: TGCGCCAGCAGCAAGGGACTTATGAACACTGAAGCTTTCTTT.

This rearrangement joins TRBV7-2 to TRBJ1-5; 8 nucleotides match TRBD1. Germline V gene sequence: CDR1 SGHTA, CDR2 FQGNSA. The CDR3 covers 19 residues. Trimming removed 4 bases from V and 2 bases from J; junction bases left unmatched: 16. CDR3 bases: TGTGCCAGCAGCTCGCTCGACAGGGGCGTGGGGTTTGGCAATCAGCCCCAGCATTTT. This sequence encodes CASSSLDRGVGFGNQPQHF.

This chain links TRBV2 with TRBJ2-5; a possible D gene is TRBD2 (6 bases). The DNA end favors TRBJ2-7, so the J call may be wrong. This CDR3 contains 13 residues. Germline assignment: CDR1 SNHLY and CDR2 FYNNEI. CDR3: CASSGGVTYEQYF. CDR3 DNA sequence: TGTGCCAGCAGCGGGGGAGTGACCTACGAGCAGTACTTC.

This chain joins TRBV5-1 and TRBJ1-2; D is undetermined. Germline V gene data show CDR1 as SGHRS and CDR2 as YFSETQ. The CDR3 has 14 amino acids. Trimming stripped 0 bases from V and 1 base from J, with 7 bases between. The CDR3 DNA reads TGCGCCAGCAGCTTGGATCTGAGTAACTATGGCTACACCTTC. Encoded protein: CASSLDLSNYGYTF.

This clone was found a few times. The rearrangement links TRBV5-1 to TRBJ2-7; 9 nucleotides align to TRBD1. This CDR3 contains 14 residues. Germline values: CDR1 SGHRS, CDR2 YFSETQ. V was clipped by 5 bases and J by 2 bases; unmatched bases: 5. CDR3 bases: TGCGCCAGCAGTGACAGGGGGTTACCCTACGAGCAGTACTTC. This codes for CASSDRGLPYEQYF.

The rearrangement uses TRBV5-1 and TRBJ2-1; the match to TRBD2 covers 14 bases. This CDR3 is 16 amino acids long. Losses at the gene ends were 4 bases for V and 10 bases for J; bases not matched to a gene: 10. Looked up from germline, CDR1 is SGHRS and CDR2 is YFSETQ. Here the CDR3 reads CASSLIGLAGGAEQFF. The CDR3 DNA is TGCGCCAGCAGCCTGATAGGACTAGCGGGGGGCGCCGAGCAGTTCTTC.

CDR3 nucleotide sequence: TGTGCCAGCAGTCTGGTACCGGGACAGGGAGACAATGAGCAGTTCTTC. Translated, it gives CASSLVPGQGDNEQFF. The chain links TRBV14 to TRBJ2-1; the match to TRBD1 covers 9 bases. After removal of 6 bases from V and 5 bases from J, the junction contained 11 bases not matched to a gene. The CDR3 contains 16 residues. Germline V gene sequence: CDR1 SGHDN, CDR2 FVKESK.

The gene calls are TRBV4-1 and TRBJ2-3; perhaps TRBD1 as D (5 bases). This CDR3 spans 14 amino acids. Trimming removed 8 bases at V and 2 bases at J, with 14 bases between. Germline V gene data show CDR1 as MGHRA and CDR2 as YSYEKL. This CDR3 is CASQKTVPTDTQYF. The DNA for the CDR3 is TGCGCCAGCCAAAAGACAGTCCCCACAGATACGCAGTATTTT.

This clone is deemed medium-sized. CDR3 protein: CASGPGWESQGVYSNQPQHF. CDR3 nucleotides: TGCGCCAGCGGACCTGGTTGGGAGAGCCAGGGGGTATATAGCAATCAGCCCCAGCATTTT. This rearrangement joins TRBV10-2 to TRBJ1-5, with 7 positions matching TRBD1. V lost 8 bases and J lost 0; bases outside the gene matches: 22. The length of the CDR3 is 20 residues. Germline V lookup: CDR1 WSHSY, CDR2 SAAADI.

V usage is TRBV6-5 and J usage is TRBJ1-1, with 7 bases aligning to TRBD1. Unmatched junction bases numbered 8, after V lost 6 bases and J lost 1 base. This CDR3 comprises 15 residues. Germline V lookup: CDR1 MNHEY, CDR2 SVGAGI. Here the CDR3 reads CASSLLRQGNTEAFF. The CDR3 DNA reads as TGTGCCAGCAGCCTCCTGAGACAGGGGAACACTGAAGCTTTCTTT.

The V and J genes are TRBV11-2 and TRBJ1-3; D is unresolved. This CDR3 region has 15 residues. Looked up from germline, CDR1 is SGHAT and CDR2 is FQNNGV. The V and J ends lost 2 bases and 8 bases respectively, with 16 bases between them. CDR3 in amino acids: CASSLRVGSGDTIYF. The CDR3 DNA follows: TGTGCCAGCAGCTTAAGGGTTGGGAGCGGCGACACCATATATTTT. The full variable domain, its missing parts supplied by reference TRBV11-2 and TRBJ1-3, is EAGVAQSPRYKIIEKRQSVAFWCNPISGHATLYWYQQILGQGPKLLIQFQNNGVVDDSQLPKDRFSAERLKGVDSTLKIQPAKLEDSAVYLCASSLRVGSGDTIYFGEGSWLTVV.

The J gene is TRBJ2-1, the V gene TRBV6-5; 8 bases align to TRBD1. The CDR3 contains 14 residues. Germline CDR1 and CDR2: MNHEY and SVGAGI. Trimming took 7 bases from V and 12 from J; bases not matched to a gene: 14. The CDR3 protein is CASTVPGQVSRQFF. Here the CDR3 DNA reads TGTGCCAGCACCGTCCCGGGACAGGTTTCGAGGCAGTTCTTC.

There are a few counts of this clone. This chain uses TRBV7-9 with TRBJ1-2, with TRBD1 matching over 8 bases. Germline V gene data show CDR1 as SEHNR and CDR2 as FQNEAQ (reference sequence). Trimming cost V 4 bases and J 7 bases; bases outside gene matches: 8. The length of the CDR3 is 14 residues. The CDR3 protein is CASSSPDRERGYTF. The CDR3, as DNA: TGTGCCAGCAGCTCCCCGGACAGGGAACGTGGCTACACCTTC.

In this sample, this clone turned up a few times. The gene calls are TRBV7-8 and TRBJ2-3, with 9 bases identical to TRBD1. From germline, CDR1 is SGHVS and CDR2 FQNEAQ. The CDR3 contains 15 residues. The J segment lost 5 bases and the V segment lost 6 bases, leaving 9 bases of the junction unmatched. The CDR3 DNA follows: TGTGCCAGCAGAAGGGGGACAGGGTATAGAGATACGCAGTATTTT. This sequence encodes CASRRGTGYRDTQYF. The complete variable domain, with remaining parts taken from reference TRBV7-8 and TRBJ2-3, reads GAGVSQSPRYKVAKRGQDVALRCDPISGHVSLFWYQQALGQGPEFLTYFQNEAQLDKSGLPSDRFFAERPEGSVSTLKIQRTQQEDSAVYLCASRRGTGYRDTQYFGPGTRLTVL.

The rearrangement joins TRBV15 to TRBJ2-5; D possibly corresponds to TRBD2 (5 bases). Germline values: CDR1 LNHNV, CDR2 YYDKDF (reference sequence). The CDR3 has 13 amino acids. V was shortened by 4 bases and J by 3 bases, with 9 bases between the two germline ends. CDR3 loop: CATSTEGEETQYF. The CDR3 DNA follows: TGTGCCACCAGCACTGAGGGTGAAGAGACCCAGTACTTC.

Details on this clone: A read error may produce the germline difference seen at one junction end. The gene calls are TRBV7-9 and TRBJ2-1; 9 nucleotides match TRBD2. CDR1 and CDR2 (germline): SEHNR, FQNEAQ (reference sequence). CDR3 length equals 16 residues. This CDR3 is CSSSLPAGGTHNEQFF. Written as DNA, the CDR3 is TGTTCCAGCAGCTTACCAGCGGGGGGTACACACAATGAGCAGTTCTTC.

The rearrangement joins TRBV7-2 to TRBJ1-5; weak D call: TRBD1 (6 bases). CDR1 and CDR2 from the germline V gene are SGHTA and FQGNSA. Trimming took off 8 bases at V and 6 bases at J, with 11 bases between the two ends. The CDR3 has 12 residues. CDR3 in amino acids: CASGGMSQPQHF. The CDR3 nucleotides read TGTGCCAGCGGGGGCATGAGTCAGCCCCAGCATTTT. The full variable domain, in which reference TRBV7-2 and TRBJ1-5 provide the parts outside the CDR3, is GAGVSQSPSNKVTEKGKDVELRCDPISGHTALYWYRQSLGQGLEFLIYFQGNSAPDKSGLPSDRFSAERTGGSVSTLTIQRTQQEDSAVYLCASGGMSQPQHFGDGTRLSIL.

The rearrangement uses TRBV29-1 and TRBJ1-2; the match to TRBD1 covers 12 bases. This CDR3 comprises 15 residues. The V gene's germline CDR1 is SQVTM and CDR2 ANQGSEA. Germline trimming cut 4 bases from V and 7 bases from J; bases unmatched to any gene: 10. In nucleotides, the CDR3 is TGCAGCGTTGGGGGGGGGACAGGGGGCTTGTCTGGCTACACCTTC. It specifies CSVGGGTGGLSGYTF.

This clone showed up just a few times. At one end, the junction sequence differs from germline, possibly due to a read error. DNA of the CDR3: TGTTCCAGCAGCTTAGAGGAGGAGACCCAGTACTTC. Translating gives CSSSLEEETQYF. This rearrangement joins TRBV7-9 to TRBJ2-5, with D uncertain. The CDR3 is 12 amino acids. Per germline, CDR1 SEHNR and CDR2 FQNEAQ (reference sequence). The full variable domain, rest sourced from reference TRBV7-9 and TRBJ2-5, is DTGVSQNPRHKITKRGQNVTFRCDPISEHNRLYWYRQTLGQGPEFLTYFQNEAQLEKSRLLSDRFSAERPKGSFSTLEIQRTEQGDSAMYLCSSSLEEETQYFGPGTRLLVL.

The rearrangement links TRBV5-6 to TRBJ2-7; 8 bases align to TRBD1. CDR1 and CDR2 from the germline V gene are SGHDT and YYEEEE. This CDR3 is built from 14 residues. V lost 2 bases and J lost 3; bases outside the gene matches: 4. CDR3 nucleotide sequence: TGTGCCAGCAGCTTCGGGACAGGCAACTACGAGCAGTACTTC. Its protein is CASSFGTGNYEQYF.